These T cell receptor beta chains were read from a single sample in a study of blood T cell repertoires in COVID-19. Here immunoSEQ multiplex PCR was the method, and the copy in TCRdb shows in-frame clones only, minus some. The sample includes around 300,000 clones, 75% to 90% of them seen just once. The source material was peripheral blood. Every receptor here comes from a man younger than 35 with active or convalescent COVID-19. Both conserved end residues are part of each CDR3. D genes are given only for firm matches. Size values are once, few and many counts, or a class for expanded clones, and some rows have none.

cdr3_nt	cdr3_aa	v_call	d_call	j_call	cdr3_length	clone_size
TGTGCCAGCAGCGTAGATGGGGGGTCTTACTATGGCTACACCTTC	CASSVDGGSYYGYTF	TRBV9	NA	TRBJ1-2	15	NA
TGTGCCAGCAGCTTGTTGGCTAGCGGGGGGTACACAGATACGCAGTATTTT	CASSLLASGGYTDTQYF	TRBV5-6	TRBD2	TRBJ2-3	17	NA
TGCGCCAGCAGCCAAGTCGGGCAGCCCCGGGCGGGTAGTGGCTACACCTTC	CASSQVGQPRAGSGYTF	TRBV4-1	NA	TRBJ1-2	17	NA
TGTGCCAGCAGTTCACAAGGAGGGGGGGCTAACACTGAAGCTTTCTTT	CASSSQGGGANTEAFF	TRBV6-5	NA	TRBJ1-1	16	NA
TGTGCCAGTCGACAGGGCTACGAGCAGTACTTC	CASRQGYEQYF	TRBV19	TRBD1	TRBJ2-7	11	NA
TGTGCCTGGATACCGAGCGCCGGGGAGCTGTTTTTT	CAWIPSAGELFF	TRBV30	NA	TRBJ2-2	12	NA
TGTGCCAGCAGTGACACTAGCGGAGACTACAATGAGCAGTTCTTC	CASSDTSGDYNEQFF	TRBV6-4	TRBD2	TRBJ2-1	15	NA
TGCGCCAGCAGCAGCACTAGCACAGATACGCAGTATTTT	CASSSTSTDTQYF	TRBV5-1	NA	TRBJ2-3	13	NA
TGTGCCAGCTCACCTGTCCGTACTAATGAAAAACTGTTTTTT	CASSPVRTNEKLFF	TRBV18	NA	TRBJ1-4	14	NA
TGTGCCAGCAGCCCGCGACAGGGGTCTGAGCAGTTCTTC	CASSPRQGSEQFF	TRBV9	TRBD1	TRBJ2-1	13	NA
TGTGCCAGTGGCGCGGTTTACAATGAGCAGTTCTTC	CASGAVYNEQFF	TRBV28	NA	TRBJ2-1	12	NA
TGTGCCAGCATTACGGAGGGCTTAACTTCTAGCACAGATACGCAGTATTTT	CASITEGLTSSTDTQYF	TRBV2	NA	TRBJ2-3	17	NA
TGTGCCAGTAGTGATCTGCGGGGCTACGAGCAGTACTTC	CASSDLRGYEQYF	TRBV19	NA	TRBJ2-7	13	NA
TGCGCCAGCAGCTTGGGTCAGGGTTCAGATACGCAGTATTTT	CASSLGQGSDTQYF	TRBV5-1	NA	TRBJ2-3	14	NA
TGCAGCGTTGAAATAGCTCTGGCTAACACCTTC	CSVEIALANTF	TRBV29-1	NA	TRBJ1-2	11	once
TGTGCCAGCAGCCCCGGCAGCGGAAACACCGGGGAGCTGTTTTTT	CASSPGSGNTGELFF	TRBV3-1/TRBV3-2	NA	TRBJ2-2	15	NA
TGTGCCAGCAGCCCAGACAGAACTAATGAAAAACTGTTTTTT	CASSPDRTNEKLFF	TRBV3-1/TRBV3-2	NA	TRBJ1-4	14	NA
TGTGCCAGCAGAACGGGGGGCTCTGGGGCCAACGTCCTGACTTTC	CASRTGGSGANVLTF	TRBV6-5	TRBD2	TRBJ2-6	15	NA
TGTGCCATCAGTGAGTCGCAGAATCACAATGAGCAGTTCTTC	CAISESQNHNEQFF	TRBV10-3	NA	TRBJ2-1	14	NA
TGCGCCAGCAGCCAAGATTGGGCGGGAGGGCCCACCGATACGCAGTATTTT	CASSQDWAGGPTDTQYF	TRBV4-1	TRBD2	TRBJ2-3	17	NA
TGTGCCAGCAGTGAAGGCGTTGGGGGGGGATACGAGCAGTACTTC	CASSEGVGGGYEQYF	TRBV6-1	TRBD2	TRBJ2-7	15	NA
TGCAGCGTTGATGGACAGGCGGACACCGGGGAGCTGTTTTTT	CSVDGQADTGELFF	TRBV29-1	TRBD1	TRBJ2-2	14	NA
TGTGCCAGCAGCGTGGCTGACAATGAGCAGTTCTTC	CASSVADNEQFF	TRBV9	NA	TRBJ2-1	12	NA
TGCGCCAGCAGCTTGAGGGGAGGGACTGAAGCTTTCTTT	CASSLRGGTEAFF	TRBV5-1	NA	TRBJ1-1	13	NA